This T cell receptor beta chain was sequenced in a study of OX40 agonist ivuxolimab in advanced cancers. Study-wide background: Every 2 weeks, patients received ivuxolimab intravenously, dosed at 0.01 to 10 mg/kg.

The assay was immunoSEQ multiplex PCR, and TCRdb's table has in-frame clones only and misses some. The repertoire consists of over 45,000 clones, with approximately 79% occurring once and the leading ten covering approximately 2.1%. Germline V CDR1 and CDR2: SNHLY, FYNNEI. CDR3 length equals 15 residues. V shed 3 bases, J shed 1 base, and the junction held 3 bases outside the gene matches. Blood samples were obtained at baseline, cycle 4 day 1, and cycle 7 day 1. The receptor comes from an adult with an advanced solid tumor such as melanoma, head and neck, liver or kidney cancer. The V and J genes are TRBV2 and TRBJ2-3; 8 bases align to TRBD2. Specimen: CD4+ or CD8+ T cells sorted from blood, collected in a trial of the OX40 agonist ivuxolimab. The CDR3 spells CASSDGAGGTDTQYF. The CDR3 coding sequence is TGTGCCAGCAGTGATGGAGCGGGGGGCACAGATACGCAGTATTTT.